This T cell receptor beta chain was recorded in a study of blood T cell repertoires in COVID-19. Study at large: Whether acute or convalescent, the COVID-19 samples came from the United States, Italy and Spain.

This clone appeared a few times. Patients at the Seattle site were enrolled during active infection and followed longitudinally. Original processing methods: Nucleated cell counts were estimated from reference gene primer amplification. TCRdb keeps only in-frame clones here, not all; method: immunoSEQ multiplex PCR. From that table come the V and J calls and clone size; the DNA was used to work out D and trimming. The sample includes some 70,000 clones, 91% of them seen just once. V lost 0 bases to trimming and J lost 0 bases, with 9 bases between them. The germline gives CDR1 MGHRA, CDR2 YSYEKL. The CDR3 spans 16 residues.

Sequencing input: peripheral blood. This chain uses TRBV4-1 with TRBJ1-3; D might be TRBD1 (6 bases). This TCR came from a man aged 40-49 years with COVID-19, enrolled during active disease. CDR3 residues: CASSQDQQGSGNTIYF. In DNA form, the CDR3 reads TGCGCCAGCAGCCAAGACCAACAGGGCTCTGGAAACACCATATATTTT.